This TCR beta chain comes out of a study of T-cell memory formation after mild COVID-19. This clonotype has a handful of counts. TCRdb re-analysed the 5' RACE reads in MiXCR, keeping a single row per CDR3 protein. Among 350,000 to 550,000 distinct CDR3 sequences listed, around 17% were seen once. The receptor's source is a man aged 18 to 29 who had mild COVID-19 (a few samples of this study predate the infection). Cell type and time point are not known. Sequencing was done on a sample of PBMCs or a T cell subset sorted from them (not recorded which).

The CDR3 DNA follows: TGTGCCAGCAGCCTACAGGGGGAGCAGCCCCAGCATTTT. It is translated as CASSLQGEQPQHF. V is TRBV7-6 and J is TRBJ1-5; TRBD1 matches at 8 bases. The CDR3 has 13 amino acids. Trimming took 5 bases from V and 7 from J; bases not matched to a gene: 4. CDR1 and CDR2 from the germline V gene are SGHVS and FNYEAQ.